This entry features one TCR beta chain sequence. One entry per CDR3 protein results from TCRdb running MiXCR on the RT-PCR reads. The data show about 680,000 distinct CDR3 sequences, about 14% seen once. This CDR3 region has 18 residues. Germline V gene lookup returns CDR1 SGHTA and CDR2 FQGNSA. Losses at the gene ends were 5 bases for V and 4 bases for J; bases not matched to a gene: 14. V and J are TRBV7-2 and TRBJ2-1; 10 positions agree with TRBD1. The TCR comes from a female donor in good health, serving as a healthy control. Sequencing was done on a sample of memory CD4+ T cells from blood. CDR3 loop: CASSLRVSGTGAYNEQFF. The CDR3 region has the DNA TGTGCCAGCAGCCTTAGGGTGTCTGGGACAGGGGCATACAATGAGCAGTTCTTC.